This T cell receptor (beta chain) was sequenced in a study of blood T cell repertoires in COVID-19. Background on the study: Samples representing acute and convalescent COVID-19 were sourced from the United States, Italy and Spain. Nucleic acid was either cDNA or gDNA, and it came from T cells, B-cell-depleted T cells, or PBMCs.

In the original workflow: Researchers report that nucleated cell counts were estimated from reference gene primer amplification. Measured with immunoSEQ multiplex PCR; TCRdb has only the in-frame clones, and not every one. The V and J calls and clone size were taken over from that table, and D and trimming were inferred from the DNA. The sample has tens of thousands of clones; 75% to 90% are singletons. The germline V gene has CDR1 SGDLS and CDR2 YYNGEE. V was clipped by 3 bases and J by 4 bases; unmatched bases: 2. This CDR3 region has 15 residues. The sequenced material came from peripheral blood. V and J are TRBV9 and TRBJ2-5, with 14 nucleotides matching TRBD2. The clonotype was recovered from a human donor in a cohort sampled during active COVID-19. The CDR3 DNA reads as TGTGCCAGCAGCGAGGGACTAGCGGGAGTAGAGACCCAGTACTTC. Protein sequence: CASSEGLAGVETQYF. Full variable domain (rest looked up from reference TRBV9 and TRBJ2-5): DSGVTQTPKHLITATGQRVTLRCSPRSGDLSVYWYQQSLDQGLQFLIQYYNGEERAKGNILERFSAQQFPDLHSELNLSSLELGDSALYFCASSEGLAGVETQYFGPGTRLLVL.